Sequencing of this T cell receptor (beta chain) was carried out in a study of pediatric ulcerative colitis. About the study: Most patients had pancolitis, and two had left-sided colitis.

Sequencing was at survey level. TCRdb keeps only in-frame clones here, not all; method: immunoSEQ multiplex PCR. The sample records roughly 64,000 clones, roughly nine tenths being singletons. Findings and caveats of the study: Repertoires came from total lymphocyte DNA, so rare subsets like regulatory T cells may be missed.

The V segment lost 5 bases and the J segment 4 bases; nucleotides outside the gene matches: 12. The germline gives CDR1 SGHNT, CDR2 YYREEE (reference sequence). There are 18 residues in the CDR3. This clone was counted a few times. Its target is unknown. The sample comprised blood. The V gene is TRBV5-4, the J gene TRBJ2-5; 15 nucleotides agree with TRBD2. This sequence originates from a boy aged 10-17 years with severe ulcerative colitis. The CDR3 sequence is CASSSTGTSGRLVETQYF. The DNA of the CDR3 is TGTGCCAGCAGTTCGACCGGGACTAGCGGGAGGTTGGTAGAGACCCAGTACTTC.